These 12 T cell receptor beta chains were sequenced from one sample in a study of blood T cell repertoires in COVID-19. Profiled with immunoSEQ multiplex PCR; TCRdb holds only in-frame clones, not every one. The profile shows about 74,000 clones, about 88% of them singletons. The source material was peripheral blood. The source of these receptors is a man in his fifties with acute or convalescent COVID-19.

J is TRBJ1-2 and V is TRBV28; maybe TRBD1 (5 bases). In germline, CDR1 is MDHEN, CDR2 SYDVKM. CDR3 length equals 13 residues. V was pared by 6 bases and J by 2 bases, with 10 bases between. The CDR3, as DNA: TGTGCCAGCAGATTGACAGTGAACTATGGCTACACCTTC. It is translated as CASRLTVNYGYTF.

The sample holds one count of this clone. The chain couples TRBV6-2 or TRBV6-3 to TRBJ2-1, with TRBD2 identical over 9 bases. The V and J ends lost 0 bases and 8 bases, in that order; junction bases with no gene match: 8. The CDR3 length is 16 residues. CDR1 is MNHEY, CDR2 SVGEGT, per germline. In DNA, the CDR3 is TGTGCCAGCAGTTACTCGGTTGGCGGGGGGGGGTATGAGCAGTTCTTC. As protein: CASSYSVGGGGYEQFF.

This chain uses TRBV4-1 with TRBJ2-7; 8 nucleotides align to TRBD1. With V trimmed by 2 bases and J by 6 bases, 12 bases remained unmatched. Germline V CDR1 and CDR2: MGHRA, YSYEKL. This CDR3 is built from 16 residues. CDR3 bases: TGCGCCAGCAGCCAACACTTCTCCCCGGGACAGGCCGAGCAGTACTTC. Translation gives CASSQHFSPGQAEQYF.

The V and J genes are TRBV7-2 and TRBJ2-7, with 8 nucleotides matching TRBD1. Germline V gene lookup returns CDR1 SGHTA and CDR2 FQGNSA. Trimming cost V 5 bases and J 1 base; bases outside gene matches: 4. The CDR3 has 14 residues. The DNA for the CDR3 is TGTGCCAGCAGCAAACAGGGGGGATCCTACGAGCAGTACGTC. Encoded protein: CASSKQGGSYEQYV.

V is TRBV6-5 and J is TRBJ1-1; D is perhaps TRBD1 (6 bases). From germline, CDR1 is MNHEY and CDR2 SVGAGI. The CDR3 has 13 residues. The germline V and J ends were trimmed by 7 bases and 4 bases, with 13 bases remaining between them. The CDR3, as DNA: TGTGCCAGCACCGGACAGCAGGGCACTGAAGCTTTCTTT. This codes for CASTGQQGTEAFF.

The chain links TRBV4-1 to TRBJ2-1, with 10 bases aligning to TRBD2. There are 17 residues in the CDR3. Germline-derived CDR1 and CDR2 are MGHRA and YSYEKL. Unmatched junction bases numbered 9, after V lost 0 bases and J lost 7 bases. This CDR3 reads CASSQDPGLAGDNEQFF. The CDR3 region has the DNA TGCGCCAGCAGCCAAGATCCCGGCCTAGCGGGAGATAATGAGCAGTTCTTC.

The chain recombines TRBV4-2 with TRBJ1-1; TRBD1 aligns across 7 bases. CDR3 length equals 17 residues. The germline V gene has CDR1 LGHNA and CDR2 YNFKEQ. The J segment lost 0 bases and the V segment lost 5 bases, leaving 12 bases of the junction unmatched. CDR3 sequence: CASSAMPGQWMNTEAFF. CDR3 nucleotides: TGTGCCAGCAGCGCCATGCCGGGACAGTGGATGAACACTGAAGCTTTCTTT.

The CDR3 sequence: CASSTGTDYEQYF. In DNA form, the CDR3 reads TGCGCCAGCAGCACCGGGACAGACTACGAGCAGTACTTC. This rearrangement joins TRBV10-1 to TRBJ2-7; 7 nucleotides match TRBD1. Trimming at V came to 6 bases and at J to 3 bases, leaving 5 bases not matched to a gene. From germline, CDR1 is WNHNN and CDR2 SYGVQD (reference sequence). This CDR3 has 13 amino acids.

The chain links TRBV28 to TRBJ2-1; 7 bases are shared with TRBD2. The V gene end was trimmed by 6 bases and the J gene end by 10 bases; junction bases not matched to a gene: 3. This CDR3 region has 11 residues. Germline CDR1 MDHEN, CDR2 SYDVKM. CDR3 protein: CASRGEGEQFF. CDR3 bases: TGTGCCAGCAGGGGGGAGGGGGAGCAGTTCTTC.

The chain couples TRBV20-1 to TRBJ1-2, with D uncertain. Trimming left V 3 bases short and J 1 base short, with 12 bases between. Germline V gene lookup returns CDR1 DFQATT and CDR2 SNEGSKA (reference sequence). This CDR3 comprises 14 residues. The CDR3 DNA reads as TGCAGTGCTAGTGAGCACATTTATAACTATGGCTACACCTTC. This sequence encodes CSASEHIYNYGYTF.

In this sample, this clone turned up once. The chain is built from TRBV3-1 (or the pseudogene TRBV3-2) and TRBJ2-3; 8 bases fit TRBD1. The V gene end was trimmed by 1 base and the J gene end by 2 bases; junction bases not matched to a gene: 2. There are 15 residues in the CDR3. CDR1 LGHDT and CDR2 YNNKEL come from the germline V gene (reference sequence). The CDR3 nucleotides read TGTGCCAGCAGCCAAGGACAGGGGCACACAGATACGCAGTATTTT. Protein sequence: CASSQGQGHTDTQYF.

The chain has TRBV14 and TRBJ2-7; 12 nucleotides align to TRBD2. V shed 0 bases and J 4 bases; nucleotides not matched to a gene: 7. The CDR3 spans 17 residues. The germline V gene has CDR1 SGHDN and CDR2 FVKESK. The CDR3 sequence is CASSQDFRTSGTYEQYF. CDR3 nucleotide sequence: TGTGCCAGCAGCCAAGATTTTAGGACTAGCGGGACTTACGAGCAGTACTTC.